This T cell receptor beta chain stems from a study of beta chain features in type 1 diabetes. Across the whole study: In age, gender and cell yields, patients were similar to healthy donors. Examination covered 107,917,701 sorted cells spanning all samples.

cDNA synthesis used the whole RNA isolate, giving expressed TCRB sequences. Clones were sequenced by immunoSEQ multiplex PCR, and TCRdb holds only the in-frame ones, with some missing. The sample carries about 120,000 clones, roughly a sixth recorded once. General study points: A PCR bias possibly favoring shorter templates would apply equally to patients and controls. Moderately but significantly shorter TCRB CDR3s were found in Type 1 diabetes patients in all four CD4+ subsets. The naive, central memory and Treg TCRB repertoires showed an apparent similarity that was greater among patients than among healthy donors.

A few counts support this clone. The antigen is undetermined. Trimming left V 4 bases short and J 4 bases short, with 13 bases between. The germline CDR1 and CDR2 sequences are KGHSH and LQKENI. This CDR3 is built from 14 residues. This TCR came from a man younger than 30 with type 1 diabetes. Material for sequencing was central memory CD4+ T cells from blood. This chain connects TRBV18 to TRBJ2-5; D possibly corresponds to TRBD1 (6 bases). The CDR3 sequence: CASSQGTLGETQYF. In nucleotides, the CDR3 is TGTGCCAGCTCACAGGGGACACTAGGAGAGACCCAGTACTTC.